This paragraph covers one T cell receptor (beta chain) sequence. The data were obtained in a study of blood T cell repertoires in COVID-19. V dropped 7 bases and J dropped 9 bases, with 16 bases sitting between them. The CDR3 is 13 residues long. Here immunoSEQ multiplex PCR was the method, and the copy in TCRdb shows in-frame clones only, minus some. The sample gives 150,000 or so clones, approximately 88% of which show up once; 9% to 12% is in the top ten. This TCR came from a man aged 45 to 65 with acute or convalescent COVID-19. The source material was peripheral blood. This sequence joins TRBV12-3 or TRBV12-4 and TRBJ1-5, with D uncertain. The CDR3 sequence is CASTLGEARPQHF. CDR3 coding DNA: TGTGCCAGCACCTTGGGAGAGGCGCGGCCCCAGCATTTT.